This TCR beta chain was sequenced for a study of blood T cell repertoires in COVID-19. Overall study context: From the United States, Italy and Spain came samples of acute and convalescent COVID-19. Sample material is recorded as cDNA or gDNA derived from T cells, B-cell-depleted T cells, or PBMCs.

How the authors handled the data: Reference gene primers were amplified, and this amplification served to estimate nucleated cell counts. The table came from immunoSEQ multiplex PCR; TCRdb's copy has only in-frame clones and leaves some out. Clone size and V and J calls were adopted from that table, with D and trimming inferred from the DNA. The repertoire holds 380,000 or so clones, with roughly 90% as singletons. From germline, CDR1 is MNHEY and CDR2 SMNVEV (reference sequence). The CDR3 sequence is 16 residues long. The junction had 7 bases not matched to a gene; V was cut back by 4 bases and J by 3 bases. This clone appeared a few times.

V gene TRBV27 combines with J gene TRBJ1-5, with 9 bases that match TRBD1. The TCR was taken from a middle-aged man with acute or convalescent COVID-19. Specimen: peripheral blood. CDR3 amino acids: CASSYTGTGNNQPQHF. DNA for the CDR3: TGTGCCAGCAGTTACACTGGGACAGGGAACAATCAGCCCCAGCATTTT.